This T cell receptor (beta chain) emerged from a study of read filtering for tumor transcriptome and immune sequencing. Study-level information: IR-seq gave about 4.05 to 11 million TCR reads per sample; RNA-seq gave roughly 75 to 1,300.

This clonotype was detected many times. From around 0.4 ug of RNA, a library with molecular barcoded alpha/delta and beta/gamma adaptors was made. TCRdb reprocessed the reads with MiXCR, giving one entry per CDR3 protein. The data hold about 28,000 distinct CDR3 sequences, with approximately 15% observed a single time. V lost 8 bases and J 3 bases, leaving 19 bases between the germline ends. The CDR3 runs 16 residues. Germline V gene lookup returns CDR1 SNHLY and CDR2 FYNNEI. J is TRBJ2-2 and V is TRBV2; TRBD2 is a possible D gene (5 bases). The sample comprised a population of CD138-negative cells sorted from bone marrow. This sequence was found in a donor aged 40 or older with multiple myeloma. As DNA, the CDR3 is TGTGCCAGCCAAATACTAGATTGGTTGGACACCGGGGAGCTGTTTTTT. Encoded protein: CASQILDWLDTGELFF.